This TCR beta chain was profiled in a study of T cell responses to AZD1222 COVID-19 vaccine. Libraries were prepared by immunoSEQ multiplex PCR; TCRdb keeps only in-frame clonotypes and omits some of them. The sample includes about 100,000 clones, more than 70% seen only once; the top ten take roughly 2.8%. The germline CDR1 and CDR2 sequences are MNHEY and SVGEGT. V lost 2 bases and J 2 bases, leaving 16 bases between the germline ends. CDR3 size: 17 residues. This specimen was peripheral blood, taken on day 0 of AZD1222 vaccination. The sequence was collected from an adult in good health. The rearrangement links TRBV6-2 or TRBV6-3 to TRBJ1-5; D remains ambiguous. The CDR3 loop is CASSYLAPFIGNQPQHF. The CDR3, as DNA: TGTGCCAGCAGTTACCTCGCCCCCTTTATAGGCAATCAGCCCCAGCATTTT.